This T cell receptor (beta chain) is drawn from a study of tumor and adjacent non-tumor tissue in lung cancer. Study-wide points: Normal lung showed higher cumulative top 100 clone frequency than tumor.

The library came from three nested PCR rounds adapted from ARM-PCR protocols. Each CDR3 protein is one row after TCRdb ran MiXCR on the multiplex PCR reads. The sample consists of approximately 65,000 distinct CDR3 sequences, just under 60% of them appearing once. The trim removed 1 base at V and 6 bases at J, leaving 2 bases unmatched. Germline-derived CDR1 and CDR2 are SGHTA and FQGNSA. The CDR3 is 14 residues long. This clonotype has only a few counts. The target antigen is unknown. The template was RNA from unsorted bulk tissue. Chemotherapy-naive patients with new lung cancer underwent thoracic surgery in China, August–late 2014.

V gene TRBV7-2 combines with J gene TRBJ2-1; TRBD2 aligns across 8 bases. The sample consisted of lung tumor tissue. This sequence originates from a man aged 45 to 65 with non-small cell lung cancer. CDR3 residues: CASSLGGTSNEQFF. Written as DNA, the CDR3 is TGTGCCAGCAGCTTAGGAGGGACTAGCAATGAGCAGTTCTTC.